This T cell receptor beta chain was sequenced for a study of post-analysis software for immune sequencing data. About this clonotype: The antigen is undetermined.

Libraries were made from TCR beta cDNA, and they carried unique molecular identifiers. TCRdb redid the calling of the PCR reads with MiXCR, one entry per CDR3 protein. The data hold roughly 670,000 distinct CDR3 sequences, with roughly three fifths observed a single time. This CDR3 has 12 amino acids. The germline V gene has CDR1 DFQATT and CDR2 SNEGSKA (reference sequence). Trimming cost V 2 bases and J 8 bases, with 12 bases left between them. Study findings and constraints: When patients were compared with controls, a handful of TRBV segments were more frequent, TRBV5-6, TRBV5-1 and TRBV20-1 among them.

Material for sequencing was blood. The chain carries TRBV20-1 and TRBJ1-2; D might be TRBD1 (5 bases). The receptor comes from a girl aged 2-9 years with multiple sclerosis. For the CDR3, the DNA is TGCAGTGCTAGAACCAGGGTGGGCGGCTACACCTTC. Protein sequence: CSARTRVGGYTF.